What follows describes a single T cell receptor (beta chain). Its matching antigen is unknown. Over several immunoSEQ plates, each subset's genomic DNA was distributed in even portions. A roughly 200 ng quantity of DNA, some 30,000 T cell genomes, went into the sorted-subset replicate PCRs. The assay was immunoSEQ multiplex PCR, and TCRdb's table has in-frame clones only and misses some. The sample holds about 1.1 million clones, approximately 78% seen once. This specimen comes from a study of shared clonotypes between healthy human individuals. Germline V gene sequence: CDR1 LNHDA, CDR2 SQIVND (reference sequence). V lost 6 bases and J 7 bases, leaving 12 bases between the germline ends. The CDR3 contains 12 residues. General observations from the study: Researchers sampled only blood; tissue repertoires likely differ.

The chain couples TRBV19 to TRBJ1-1; tentative D call: TRBD1 (5 bases). The sequenced sample was memory CD4+ T cells from PBMCs. As for subset: CD45RA-negative fraction. The clonotype comes from a man between 18 and 35 years old in good health. Some clones in this sample may be carry-over from other donors' samples. Here the CDR3 reads CASSVAGVEAFF. As DNA, the CDR3 is TGTGCCAGTAGCGTAGCGGGGGTTGAAGCTTTCTTT.